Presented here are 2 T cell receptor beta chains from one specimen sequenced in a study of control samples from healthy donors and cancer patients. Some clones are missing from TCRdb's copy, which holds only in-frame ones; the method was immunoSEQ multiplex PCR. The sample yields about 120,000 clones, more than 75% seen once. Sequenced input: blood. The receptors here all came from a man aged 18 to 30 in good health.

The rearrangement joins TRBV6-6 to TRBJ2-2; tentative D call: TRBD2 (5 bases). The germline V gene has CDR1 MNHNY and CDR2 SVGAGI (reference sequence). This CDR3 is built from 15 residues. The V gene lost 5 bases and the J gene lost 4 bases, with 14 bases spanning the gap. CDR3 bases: TGTGCCAGCAGTCCCCCGGGGTTGGGCACCGGGGAGCTGTTTTTT. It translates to CASSPPGLGTGELFF.

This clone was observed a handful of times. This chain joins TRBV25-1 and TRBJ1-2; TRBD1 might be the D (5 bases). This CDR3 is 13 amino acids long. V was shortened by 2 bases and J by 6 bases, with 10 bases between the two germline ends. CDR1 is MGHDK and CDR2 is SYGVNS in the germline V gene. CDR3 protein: CASSETWGNGYTF. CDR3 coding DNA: TGTGCCAGCAGTGAAACTTGGGGGAATGGCTACACCTTC.